This entry features one TCR beta chain sequence. What it binds is unknown. The patients all showed relapse after autologous stem cell transplantation, while their brentuximab vedotin exposure varied. This entry belongs to a study of PD-1 blockade in classical Hodgkin lymphoma. Whole-study findings and limits: Why repertoires differed is undefined; disease activity or prior therapy possibly contributed.

Using immunoSEQ multiplex PCR, the repertoire was profiled, and TCRdb retains in-frame clones only, with some absent. The sample holds 21,000 or so clones, 74% seen once. V was clipped by 1 base and J by 4 bases, with 12 bases between them. Germline V gene lookup returns CDR1 SGDLS and CDR2 YYNGEE. The CDR3 is made up of 15 amino acids. The origin of this receptor is a human donor with classical Hodgkin lymphoma. The material sequenced was peripheral blood mononuclear cells (PBMCs), taken at baseline. The genes are TRBV9 and TRBJ2-1; a weak D match, TRBD1 (6 bases). Here the CDR3 DNA reads TGTGCCAGCAGCGTACAGCCAGGGGTATACAATGAGCAGTTCTTC. This codes for CASSVQPGVYNEQFF. Full variable domain (missing parts from reference TRBV9 and TRBJ2-1): DSGVTQTPKHLITATGQRVTLRCSPRSGDLSVYWYQQSLDQGLQFLIQYYNGEERAKGNILERFSAQQFPDLHSELNLSSLELGDSALYFCASSVQPGVYNEQFFGPGTRLTVL.